This T cell receptor (beta chain) was captured by sequencing in a study of blood T cell repertoires in COVID-19. In the study overall: Samples taken during acute and convalescent COVID-19 were collected in the United States, Italy and Spain.

This CDR3 contains 13 residues. Germline V gene sequence: CDR1 SGHVS, CDR2 FNYEAQ. V lost 5 bases and J 3 bases, leaving 11 bases between the germline ends. Method: immunoSEQ multiplex PCR; TCRdb's copy keeps in-frame clones and lacks some. The sample carries over 60,000 clones, roughly 84% recorded once. Sequenced material: peripheral blood. This clonotype was obtained from a man aged 45-60 years with COVID-19, enrolled during active disease. V usage is TRBV7-6 and J usage is TRBJ2-7, with D tentatively TRBD2 (6 bases). The CDR3 bases are TGTGCCAGCAGCGCGACCGGGGGCTACGAGCAGTACTTC. Translation: CASSATGGYEQYF.